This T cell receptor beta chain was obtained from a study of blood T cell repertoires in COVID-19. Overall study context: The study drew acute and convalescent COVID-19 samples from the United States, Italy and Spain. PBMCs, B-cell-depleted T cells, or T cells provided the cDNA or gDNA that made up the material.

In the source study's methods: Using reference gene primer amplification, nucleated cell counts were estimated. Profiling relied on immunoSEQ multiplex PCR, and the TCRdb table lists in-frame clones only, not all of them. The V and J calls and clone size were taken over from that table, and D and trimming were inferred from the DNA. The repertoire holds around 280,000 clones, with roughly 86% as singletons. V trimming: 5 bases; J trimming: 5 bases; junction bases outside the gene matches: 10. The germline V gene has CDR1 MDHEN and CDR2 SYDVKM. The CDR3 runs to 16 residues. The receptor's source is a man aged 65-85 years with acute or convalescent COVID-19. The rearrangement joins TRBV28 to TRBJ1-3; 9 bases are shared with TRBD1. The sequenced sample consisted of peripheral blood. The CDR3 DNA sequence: TGTGCCAGCAGTGACTCCGGGACAGGGCGCCGAAACACCATATATTTT. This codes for CASSDSGTGRRNTIYF.